This T cell receptor (beta chain) was identified in a study of blood T cell repertoires in COVID-19. For the study at large: Acute-phase and convalescent COVID-19 samples originated in the United States, Italy and Spain. PBMCs, B-cell-depleted T cells, or T cells were the source of the cDNA or gDNA that made up the material.

Within 2 weeks before study entry, exposed participants met a COVID-19 case. Assay: immunoSEQ multiplex PCR; the TCRdb copy retains only in-frame clones and omits some. Of 330,000 or so clones listed, about nine tenths are singletons. The CDR3 runs 12 residues. V was cut by 5 bases and J by 8 bases, with 9 bases left in between. Germline-derived CDR1 and CDR2 are PRHDT and FYEKMQ (reference sequence). The sequence was collected from a woman in her 30s who had been exposed to COVID-19. The chain uses TRBV13 and TRBJ1-4, with a weak D call TRBD1 (6 bases). The sequenced material came from PBMCs or T cells enriched from blood (not recorded which). CDR3 sequence: CASSRQEEKLFF. The CDR3 DNA sequence: TGTGCCAGCAGCCGACAGGAAGAAAAACTGTTTTTT.